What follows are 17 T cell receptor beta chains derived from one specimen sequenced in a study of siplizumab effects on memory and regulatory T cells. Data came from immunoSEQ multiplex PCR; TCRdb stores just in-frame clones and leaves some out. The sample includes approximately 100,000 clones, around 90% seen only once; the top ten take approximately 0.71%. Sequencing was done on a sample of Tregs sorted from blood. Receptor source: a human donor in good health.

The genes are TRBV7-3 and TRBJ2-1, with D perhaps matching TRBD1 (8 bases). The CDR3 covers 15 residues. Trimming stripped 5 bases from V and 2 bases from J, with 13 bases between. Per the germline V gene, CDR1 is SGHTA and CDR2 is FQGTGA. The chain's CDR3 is CASSATGGAYNEQFF. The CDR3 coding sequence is TGTGCCAGCAGCGCCACAGGGGGGGCCTACAATGAGCAGTTCTTC.

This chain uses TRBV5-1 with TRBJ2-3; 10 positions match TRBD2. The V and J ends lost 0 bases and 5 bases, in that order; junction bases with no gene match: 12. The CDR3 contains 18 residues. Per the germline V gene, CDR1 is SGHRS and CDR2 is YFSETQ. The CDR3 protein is CASSLAPAGGQAQDTQYF. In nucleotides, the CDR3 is TGCGCCAGCAGCTTGGCCCCAGCGGGAGGGCAAGCACAAGATACGCAGTATTTT.

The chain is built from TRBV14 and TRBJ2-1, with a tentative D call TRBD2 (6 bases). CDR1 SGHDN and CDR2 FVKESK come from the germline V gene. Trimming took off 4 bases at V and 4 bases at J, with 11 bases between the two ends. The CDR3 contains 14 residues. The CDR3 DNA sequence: TGTGCCAGCAGCCTAGTAGCGGCATACAATGAGCAGTTCTTC. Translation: CASSLVAAYNEQFF.

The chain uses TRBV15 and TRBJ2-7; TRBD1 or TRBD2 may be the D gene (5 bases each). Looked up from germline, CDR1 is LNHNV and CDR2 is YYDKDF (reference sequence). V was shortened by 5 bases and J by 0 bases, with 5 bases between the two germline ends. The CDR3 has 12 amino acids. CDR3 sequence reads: CATSGGSYEQYF. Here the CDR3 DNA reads TGTGCCACCAGCGGGGGCTCCTACGAGCAGTACTTC.

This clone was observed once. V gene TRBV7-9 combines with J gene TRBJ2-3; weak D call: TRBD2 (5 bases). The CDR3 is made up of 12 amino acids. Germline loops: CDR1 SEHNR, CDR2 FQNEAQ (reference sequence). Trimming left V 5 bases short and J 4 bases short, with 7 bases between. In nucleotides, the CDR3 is TGTGCCAGCAGCGTTAGCGCAGATACGCAGTATTTT. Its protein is CASSVSADTQYF.

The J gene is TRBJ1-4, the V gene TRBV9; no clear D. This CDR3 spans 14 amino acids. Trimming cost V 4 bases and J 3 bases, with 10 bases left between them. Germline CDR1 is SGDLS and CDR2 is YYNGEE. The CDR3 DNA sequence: TGTGCCAGCAGCCCGACGTTGGCTAATGAAAAACTGTTTTTT. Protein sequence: CASSPTLANEKLFF.

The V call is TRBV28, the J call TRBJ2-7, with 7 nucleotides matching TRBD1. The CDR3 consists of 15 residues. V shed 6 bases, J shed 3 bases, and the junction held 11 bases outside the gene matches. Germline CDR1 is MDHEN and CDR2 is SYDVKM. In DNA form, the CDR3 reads TGTGCCAGCAGACCACAGGGGACCCCTAACTACGAGCAGTACTTC. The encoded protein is CASRPQGTPNYEQYF.

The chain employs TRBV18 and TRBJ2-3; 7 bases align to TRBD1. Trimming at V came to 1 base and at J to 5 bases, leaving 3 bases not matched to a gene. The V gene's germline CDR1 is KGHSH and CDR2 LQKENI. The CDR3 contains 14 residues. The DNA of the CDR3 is TGTGCCAGCTCACCACAGGGGGCGATAGATACGCAGTATTTT. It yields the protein CASSPQGAIDTQYF.

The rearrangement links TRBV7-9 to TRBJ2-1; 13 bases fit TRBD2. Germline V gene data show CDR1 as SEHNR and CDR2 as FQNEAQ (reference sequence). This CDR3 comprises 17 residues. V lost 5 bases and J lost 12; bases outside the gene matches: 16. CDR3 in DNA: TGTGCCAGCAGCACAAGGAAGGGACTAGCGGGGCCGGGCGTGCAGTTCTTC. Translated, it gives CASSTRKGLAGPGVQFF. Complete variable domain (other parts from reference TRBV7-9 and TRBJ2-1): DTGVSQNPRHKITKRGQNVTFRCDPISEHNRLYWYRQTLGQGPEFLTYFQNEAQLEKSRLLSDRFSAERPKGSFSTLEIQRTEQGDSAMYLCASSTRKGLAGPGVQFFGPGTRLTVL.

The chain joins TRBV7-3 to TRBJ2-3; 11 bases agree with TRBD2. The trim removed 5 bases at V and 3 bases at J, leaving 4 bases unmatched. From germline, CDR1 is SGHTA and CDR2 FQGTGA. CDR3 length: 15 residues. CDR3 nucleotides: TGTGCCAGCAGCCCAAGACTAGCGGGGACAGATACGCAGTATTTT. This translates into CASSPRLAGTDTQYF.

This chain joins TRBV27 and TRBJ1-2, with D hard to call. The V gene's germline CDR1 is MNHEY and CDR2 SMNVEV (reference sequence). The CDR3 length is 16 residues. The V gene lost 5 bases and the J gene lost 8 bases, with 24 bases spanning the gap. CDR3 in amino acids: CASSPLPPGSVWGYTF. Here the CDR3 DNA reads TGTGCCAGCAGTCCCCTCCCCCCGGGTTCTGTTTGGGGCTACACCTTC.

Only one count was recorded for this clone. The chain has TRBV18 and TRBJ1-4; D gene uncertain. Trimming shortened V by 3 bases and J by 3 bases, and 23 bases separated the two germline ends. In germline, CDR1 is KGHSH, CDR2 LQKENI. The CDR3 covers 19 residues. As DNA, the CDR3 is TGTGCCAGCTCACCGAGGTCTAAGGGCGCAACTATAGCTAATGAAAAACTGTTTTTT. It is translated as CASSPRSKGATIANEKLFF.

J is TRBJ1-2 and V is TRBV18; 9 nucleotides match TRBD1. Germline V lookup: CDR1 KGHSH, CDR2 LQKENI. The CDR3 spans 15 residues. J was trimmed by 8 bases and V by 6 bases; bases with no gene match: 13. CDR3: CASSIYQGQGWGYTF. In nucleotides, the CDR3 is TGTGCCAGCTCGATATATCAGGGACAGGGCTGGGGCTACACCTTC.

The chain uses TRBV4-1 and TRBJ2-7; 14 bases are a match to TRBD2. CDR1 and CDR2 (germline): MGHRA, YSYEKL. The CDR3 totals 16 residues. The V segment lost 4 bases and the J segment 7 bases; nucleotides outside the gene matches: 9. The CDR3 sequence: CASSLQPGLAGVEQYF. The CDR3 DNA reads TGCGCCAGCAGCCTCCAACCGGGACTAGCGGGAGTTGAGCAGTACTTC.

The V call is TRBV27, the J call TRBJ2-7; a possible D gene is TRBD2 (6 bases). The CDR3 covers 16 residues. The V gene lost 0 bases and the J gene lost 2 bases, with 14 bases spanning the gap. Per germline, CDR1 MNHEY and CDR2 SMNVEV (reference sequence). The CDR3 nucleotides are TGTGCCAGCAGTTTATCGATGGGACTTGGTGCCTACGAGCAGTACTTC. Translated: CASSLSMGLGAYEQYF.

Here the CDR3 reads CASSWASGRLETQYF. As DNA, the CDR3 is TGTGCCAGCAGTTGGGCTAGCGGGAGACTGGAGACCCAGTACTTC. V and J are TRBV2 and TRBJ2-5, with 10 positions matching TRBD2. Germline lookup yields CDR1 SNHLY and CDR2 FYNNEI. The CDR3 has 15 amino acids. The J segment lost 5 bases and the V segment lost 5 bases, leaving 8 bases of the junction unmatched.

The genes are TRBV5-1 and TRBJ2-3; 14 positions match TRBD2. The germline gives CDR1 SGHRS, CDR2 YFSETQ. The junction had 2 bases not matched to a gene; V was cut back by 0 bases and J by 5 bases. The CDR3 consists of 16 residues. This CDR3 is CASSLEGLAGVDTQYF. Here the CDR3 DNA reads TGCGCCAGCAGCTTGGAGGGACTAGCGGGGGTAGATACGCAGTATTTT.